Shown below are 20 T cell receptor beta chains from a single sample sequenced in a study of a mutant IDH1 vaccine in newly diagnosed glioma (dated by TCRdb to the early 2020s). The time point tag for this specimen amounts to: week 35, safety follow-up. Each vaccine dose, consisting of 300 ug of a 20-mer mutant IDH1 peptide in Montanide, was administered subcutaneously with topical imiquimod. The receptor library was made with the immunoSEQ multiplex PCR assay. Held by TCRdb, this immuneACCESS table contains in-frame sequences only and omits some clones. Under half of the omission traces to an unresolved V gene where checked; the cause of the rest is unknown. A total of roughly 54,000 clones appear in this sample, around four fifths of them only once. The top ten hold roughly 4% of the sample. No antigen is known for these receptors. Sequencing used PBMCs, obtained from a glioma patient whose treatment included an IDH1 peptide vaccine. Receptors were obtained from a woman in her late teens or twenties with glioma.

This sequence joins TRBV19 and TRBJ1-2, with 7 bases matching TRBD1. This CDR3 is built from 14 residues. CDR1 LNHDA and CDR2 SQIVND come from the germline V gene (reference sequence). J was trimmed by 5 bases and V by 6 bases; bases with no gene match: 9. CDR3 sequence (DNA): TGTGCCAGTAGGACAGGGTCGGGAAGGTATGGCTACACCTTC. Encoded protein: CASRTGSGRYGYTF.

The V gene is TRBV19, the J gene TRBJ1-2, with 7 bases matching TRBD1. The CDR3 consists of 16 residues. Per germline, CDR1 LNHDA and CDR2 SQIVND (reference sequence). Trimming took 4 bases from V and 4 from J; bases not matched to a gene: 12. The DNA of the CDR3 is TGTGCCAGTAGTACGGAGGAGCAGGGGGTAGGCTATGGCTACACCTTC. Amino acid sequence: CASSTEEQGVGYGYTF.

This clone is judged medium-sized. The CDR3 region has the DNA TGTGCCAGCAGGTCCGAGTATAGGTTGGATGGCTACACCTTC. Translated, it gives CASRSEYRLDGYTF. The V call is TRBV7-9, the J call TRBJ1-2; D is uncertain. The CDR3 covers 14 residues. CDR1 and CDR2 from the germline V gene are SEHNR and FQNEAQ (reference sequence). Between the trimmed V and J ends, which lost 6 bases and 6 bases, there was a span of 17 bases.

V is TRBV5-6 and J is TRBJ1-2; D call uncertain. The CDR3 runs 13 residues. V lost 1 base and J 0 bases, leaving 4 bases between the germline ends. Germline assignment: CDR1 SGHDT and CDR2 YYEEEE. Written as DNA, the CDR3 is TGTGCCAGCAGCTTGAGTGCTAACTATGGCTACACCTTC. Amino acids: CASSLSANYGYTF.

V usage is TRBV19 and J usage is TRBJ2-7; 10 nucleotides align to TRBD2. The CDR3 runs to 18 residues. Germline loops: CDR1 LNHDA, CDR2 SQIVND (reference sequence). The V and J ends lost 5 bases and 2 bases, in that order; junction bases with no gene match: 15. The CDR3 sequence is CASSLTSGPTTGAYEQYF. The DNA of the CDR3 is TGTGCCAGTAGTCTGACTAGCGGGCCTACCACGGGGGCCTACGAGCAGTACTTC. The full variable domain, in which reference TRBV19 and TRBJ2-7 provide the parts outside the CDR3, is DGGITQSPKYLFRKEGQNVTLSCEQNLNHDAMYWYRQDPGQGLRLIYYSQIVNDFQKGDIAEGYSVSREKKESFPLTVTSAQKNPTAFYLCASSLTSGPTTGAYEQYFGPGTRLTVT.

This clone was observed a few times. The rearrangement uses TRBV11-3 and TRBJ2-1; 8 bases agree with TRBD1. With 6 bases clipped from V and 3 bases from J, the junction kept 1 base outside the gene matches. Looked up from germline, CDR1 is SGHNT and CDR2 is YENEEA. The CDR3 covers 13 residues. CDR3: CASRGTGYNEQFF. The CDR3 nucleotides are TGTGCCAGCAGGGGGACAGGCTACAATGAGCAGTTCTTC.

This chain uses TRBV25-1 with TRBJ2-5; D is perhaps TRBD2 (5 bases). Deletions cut 1 base from V and 3 bases from J, with 9 bases between. Germline-derived CDR1 and CDR2 are MGHDK and SYGVNS. The CDR3 covers 14 residues. CDR3 nucleotides: TGTGCCAGCAGTGAATGGTTCGGGAAAGAGACCCAGTACTTC. Its protein product is CASSEWFGKETQYF.

The rearrangement uses TRBV10-3 and TRBJ2-2, with 7 bases matching TRBD2. The germline V gene has CDR1 ENHRY and CDR2 SYGVKD. The length of the CDR3 is 18 residues. The trim removed 0 bases at V and 3 bases at J, leaving 10 bases unmatched. This chain's CDR3 is CAISESGDGGSDTGELFF. The CDR3 bases are TGTGCCATCAGTGAGTCCGGGGACGGGGGGAGCGACACCGGGGAGCTGTTTTTT.

This clone has just a few counts. The chain links TRBV12-5 to TRBJ2-3; D may be TRBD1 (6 bases). The V end lost 0 bases, the J end lost 0 bases, and 10 bases lay between the germline ends. Germline CDR1 is LGHNT and CDR2 is FRNRAP. This CDR3 has 16 residues. In DNA form, the CDR3 reads TGTGCTAGTGGTTTGGTAGTGGGGGCCAGCACAGATACGCAGTATTTT. This encodes CASGLVVGASTDTQYF.

The chain joins TRBV7-9 to TRBJ1-4, with a tentative D call TRBD1 (5 bases). Trimming removed 4 bases from V and 8 bases from J, with 17 bases in between. Germline loops: CDR1 SEHNR, CDR2 FQNEAQ (reference sequence). The CDR3 is 15 amino acids. This CDR3 reads CASSSSGLPGEKLFF. The DNA for the CDR3 is TGTGCCAGCAGCTCCTCGGGACTCCCAGGGGAAAAACTGTTTTTT.

The chain recombines TRBV6-1 with TRBJ1-5; D gene unclear. Germline V gene data show CDR1 as MNHNS and CDR2 as SASEGT. The CDR3 covers 15 residues. With 1 base removed from V and 5 bases from J, the gap between germline ends came to 12 bases. As DNA, the CDR3 is TGTGCCAGCAGTGAAGGGGGTCGTAGGGATCAGCCCCAGCATTTT. Amino acids: CASSEGGRRDQPQHF.

V gene TRBV21-1 combines with J gene TRBJ1-2. TRBV21-1 constitutes a pseudogene. CDR3 length: 13 residues. The CDR3 DNA reads as TGTGCCAGCAGCACCGGGGACGGTTATGGCTACACCTTC. This sequence encodes CASSTGDGYGYTF.

This clone was found a few times. The chain employs TRBV2 and TRBJ2-5, with a tentative D call TRBD1 (6 bases). Trimming took off 4 bases at V and 2 bases at J, with 11 bases between the two ends. Per germline, CDR1 SNHLY and CDR2 FYNNEI. The CDR3 has 14 amino acids. The CDR3 DNA sequence: TGTGCCAGCAGTGCAGGACAGTATCAAGAGACCCAGTACTTC. This sequence encodes CASSAGQYQETQYF.

This clone was detected once. The chain joins TRBV7-2 to TRBJ1-2; 7 nucleotides align to TRBD1. The CDR3 has 14 residues. Losses at the gene ends were 5 bases for V and 2 bases for J; bases not matched to a gene: 5. CDR1 and CDR2 from the germline V gene are SGHTA and FQGNSA. CDR3 loop: CASSPGQPNYGYTF. In nucleotides, the CDR3 is TGTGCCAGCAGCCCGGGACAGCCGAACTATGGCTACACCTTC.

The chain joins TRBV11-3 to TRBJ2-1; 14 bases line up with TRBD2. Germline V gives CDR1 SGHNT, CDR2 YENEEA. The CDR3 extends over 15 amino acids. V dropped 5 bases and J dropped 7; count of bases not matched to a gene: 4. The CDR3 region has the DNA TGTGCCAGCAGCCTCGGGACTAGCGGGAGAAATGAGCAGTTCTTC. Encoded protein: CASSLGTSGRNEQFF.

The gene calls are TRBV7-9 and TRBJ2-1; D call uncertain. This CDR3 region has 13 residues. CDR1 and CDR2 (germline): SEHNR, FQNEAQ (reference sequence). V was shortened by 0 bases and J by 10 bases, with 10 bases between the two germline ends. The CDR3 reads CASSLASTEEQFF. The DNA for the CDR3 is TGTGCCAGCAGCTTAGCGTCAACTGAAGAGCAGTTCTTC.

This rearrangement joins TRBV9 to TRBJ2-1; 7 bases are a match to TRBD1. J lost 8 bases, V lost 4 bases, and 9 bases had no gene match. Germline assignment: CDR1 SGDLS and CDR2 YYNGEE. The length of the CDR3 is 14 residues. The CDR3 bases are TGTGCCAGCAGCTACGGGACAGAAGTCCATGAGCAGTTCTTC. This encodes CASSYGTEVHEQFF. Full variable domain (rest looked up from reference TRBV9 and TRBJ2-1): DSGVTQTPKHLITATGQRVTLRCSPRSGDLSVYWYQQSLDQGLQFLIQYYNGEERAKGNILERFSAQQFPDLHSELNLSSLELGDSALYFCASSYGTEVHEQFFGPGTRLTVL.

This clone was detected once. This chain uses TRBV15 with TRBJ2-2; TRBD1 might be the D (6 bases). Germline-derived CDR1 and CDR2 are LNHNV and YYDKDF (reference sequence). V shed 0 bases and J shed 0 bases, with 11 bases lying between them. This CDR3 is 17 amino acids long. CDR3 residues: CATSREGQGTNTGELFF. The CDR3 bases are TGTGCCACCAGCAGAGAGGGGCAGGGGACGAACACCGGGGAGCTGTTTTTT.

V and J are TRBV6-6 and TRBJ2-7; 7 positions agree with TRBD1. The germline CDR1 and CDR2 sequences are MNHNY and SVGAGI (reference sequence). The CDR3 extends over 16 amino acids. Trimming cost V 2 bases and J 3 bases; bases outside gene matches: 10. CDR3 nucleotides: TGTGCCAGCAGTTACGGGGATGAAGGGGGCGGCTACGAGCAGTACTTC. It specifies CASSYGDEGGGYEQYF.

The J gene is TRBJ1-4, the V gene TRBV19, with D unresolved. Looked up from germline, CDR1 is LNHDA and CDR2 is SQIVND (reference sequence). CDR3 length equals 14 residues. Trimming removed 2 bases at V and 0 bases at J, with 4 bases between. The CDR3 region is CASSISTTNEKLFF. In DNA, the CDR3 is TGTGCCAGTAGTATATCGACAACTAATGAAAAACTGTTTTTT.